One T cell receptor (beta chain) is described in this entry. The data originate from a study of control samples from healthy donors and cancer patients. The data were produced by immunoSEQ multiplex PCR, yet TCRdb's version contains in-frame clones alone and is incomplete. The table shows some 82,000 clones, with 87% occurring only once. Germline V gene data show CDR1 as SNHLY and CDR2 as FYNNEI. V shed 1 base and J shed 0 bases, with 7 bases lying between them. The CDR3 totals 15 residues. The chain uses TRBV2 and TRBJ2-1, with D possibly matching TRBD2 (5 bases). The receptor was derived from a man between 50 and 59 years old in good health. The sample was blood. CDR3 amino acids: CASSEVSGSYNEQFF. The CDR3 coding sequence is TGTGCCAGCAGTGAAGTAAGCGGCTCCTACAATGAGCAGTTCTTC.